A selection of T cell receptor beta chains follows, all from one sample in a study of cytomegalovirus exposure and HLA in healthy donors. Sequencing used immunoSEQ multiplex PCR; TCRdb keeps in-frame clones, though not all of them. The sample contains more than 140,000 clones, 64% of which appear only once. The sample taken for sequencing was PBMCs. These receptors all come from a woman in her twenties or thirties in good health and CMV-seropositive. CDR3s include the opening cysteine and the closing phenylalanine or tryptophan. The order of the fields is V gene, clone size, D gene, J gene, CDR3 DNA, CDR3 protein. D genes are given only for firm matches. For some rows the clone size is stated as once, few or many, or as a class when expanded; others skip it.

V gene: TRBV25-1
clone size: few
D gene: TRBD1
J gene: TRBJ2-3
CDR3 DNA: TGTGCCAGCAGTGAATTGGGCAGGGGGAATAAGGATACGCAGTATTTT
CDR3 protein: CASSELGRGNKDTQYF

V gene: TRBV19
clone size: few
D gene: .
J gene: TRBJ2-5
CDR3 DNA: TGTGCCACCTCTCCCGAGGTTTCGGCAGCAACCCAGGGGACCCAGTACTTC
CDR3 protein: CATSPEVSAATQGTQYF

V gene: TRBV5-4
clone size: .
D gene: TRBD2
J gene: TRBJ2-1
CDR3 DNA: TGTGCCAGCAGCTTATCCCTAGCGGGGGACAATGAGCAGTTCTTC
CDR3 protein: CASSLSLAGDNEQFF

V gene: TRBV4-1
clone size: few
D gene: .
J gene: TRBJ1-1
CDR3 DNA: TGCGCCAGCAGCCAAGATGGGAGTCAGGGGCCGGTCGCTGAAGCTTTCTTT
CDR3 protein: CASSQDGSQGPVAEAFF

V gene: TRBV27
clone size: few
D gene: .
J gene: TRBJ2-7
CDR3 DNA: TGTGCCAGCAGTTTACTCCCCAGCTCCTACGAGCAGTACTTC
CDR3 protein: CASSLLPSSYEQYF

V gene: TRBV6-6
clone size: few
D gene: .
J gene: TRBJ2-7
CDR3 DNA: TGTGCCAGCAGTTACCTACAGGCCTACGAGCAGTACTTC
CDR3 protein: CASSYLQAYEQYF

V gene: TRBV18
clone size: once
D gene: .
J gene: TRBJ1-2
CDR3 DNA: TGTGCCAGCTCACCAAGAGCAGGGGACGCCCCCGGCTACACCTTC
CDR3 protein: CASSPRAGDAPGYTF

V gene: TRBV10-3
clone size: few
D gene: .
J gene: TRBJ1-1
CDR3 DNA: TGTGCCATCAGTGGCAGCACAGGCACTGAAGCTTTCTTT
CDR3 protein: CAISGSTGTEAFF

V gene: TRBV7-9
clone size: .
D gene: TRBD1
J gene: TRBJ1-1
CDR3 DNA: TGTGCCAGCAGCCCCGGGACAGGGTCGACTGAAGCTTTCTTT
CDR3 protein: CASSPGTGSTEAFF

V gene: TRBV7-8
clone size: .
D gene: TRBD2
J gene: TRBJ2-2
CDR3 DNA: TGTGCCAGCAGCTTAAGAGGGAGGGACACCGGGGAGCTGTTTTTT
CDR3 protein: CASSLRGRDTGELFF

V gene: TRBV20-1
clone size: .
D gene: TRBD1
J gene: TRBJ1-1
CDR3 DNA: TGCAGTGCTAGAAGGGGGCTTGAAGCTTTCTTT
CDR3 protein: CSARRGLEAFF

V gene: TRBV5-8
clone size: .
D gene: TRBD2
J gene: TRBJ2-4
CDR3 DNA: TGTGCCAGCAGGGTCGTCGGGGGGGGCAAAAACATTCAGTACTTC
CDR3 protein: CASRVVGGGKNIQYF

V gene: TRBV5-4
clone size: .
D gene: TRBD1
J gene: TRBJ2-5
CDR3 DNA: TGTGCCAGCAGCCACGACAGGGGTAGGCAAGAGACCCAGTACTTC
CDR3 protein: CASSHDRGRQETQYF

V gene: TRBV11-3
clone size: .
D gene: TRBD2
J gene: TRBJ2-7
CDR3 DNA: TGTGCCAGCAGCTTAGATGGGAGGGTCCGAAAGAATTACGAGCAGTACTTC
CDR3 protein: CASSLDGRVRKNYEQYF

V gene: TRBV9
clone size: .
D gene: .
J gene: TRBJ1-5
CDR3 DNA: TGTGCCAGCAGCCCCAATCCCTATAGCAATCAGCCCCAGCATTTT
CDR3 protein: CASSPNPYSNQPQHF

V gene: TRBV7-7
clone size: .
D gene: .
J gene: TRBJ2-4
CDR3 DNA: TGTGCTAGCAGCCGCAACCCAGGGAACATTCAGTACTTC
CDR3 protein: CASSRNPGNIQYF

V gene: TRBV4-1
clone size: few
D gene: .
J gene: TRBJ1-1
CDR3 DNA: TGCGCCAGCGCGCGGTGGGAGGGCGCTAGGACTGAAGCTTTCTTT
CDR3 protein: CASARWEGARTEAFF

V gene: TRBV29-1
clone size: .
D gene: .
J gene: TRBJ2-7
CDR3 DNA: TGCAGCGTTGGCGATACCTACTACGAGCAGTACTTC
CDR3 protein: CSVGDTYYEQYF

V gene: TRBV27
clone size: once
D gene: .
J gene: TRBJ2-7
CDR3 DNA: TGTGCCAGCAGTTTGGTTCGGGAGACCTCCTACGAGCAGTACTTC
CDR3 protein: CASSLVRETSYEQYF

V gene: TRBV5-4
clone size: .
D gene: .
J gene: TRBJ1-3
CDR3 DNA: TGTGCCAGCAGCTTGGCACAAGGGGGATTTGGAAACACCATATATTTT
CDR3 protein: CASSLAQGGFGNTIYF

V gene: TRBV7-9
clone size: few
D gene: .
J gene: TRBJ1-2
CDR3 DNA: TGTGCCAGCAGCTTATTCTCTCGGGCAGGGAAACGTGGAGGCTACACCTTC
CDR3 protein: CASSLFSRAGKRGGYTF

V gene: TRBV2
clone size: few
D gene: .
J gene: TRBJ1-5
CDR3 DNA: TGTGCCAGCAGTGAAATACGACAAGGTGGAACCCAGCATTTT
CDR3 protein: CASSEIRQGGTQHF

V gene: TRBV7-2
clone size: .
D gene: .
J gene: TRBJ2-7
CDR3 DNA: TGTGCCAGCAGCTTATTACAGCTGGGCGAGCAGTACTTC
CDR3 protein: CASSLLQLGEQYF

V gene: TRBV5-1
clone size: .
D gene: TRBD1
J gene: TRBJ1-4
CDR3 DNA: TGCGCCAGCAGCGGGGACAGGCTTAATGAAAAACTGTTTTTT
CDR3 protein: CASSGDRLNEKLFF